This T cell receptor beta chain was sequenced in a study of T cell repertoires in cytomegalovirus infection. On the study more broadly: Matching HLA type and CMV infection were both indicated by public TCR beta signatures.

This clonotype came up a few times. The antigen is not known. The CDR3 consists of 14 residues. With 8 bases clipped from V and 1 base from J, the junction kept 7 bases outside the gene matches. TCRdb called the reads again in MiXCR, with one record for every CDR3 protein. The table includes 300,000 to 400,000 distinct CDR3 sequences, over 7.5% detected once. Study-wide results and limits: Summed frequency of public TCR beta families distinguished CMV carriers with the relevant HLA. Ex vivo, HLA-C-restricted CMV-specific TCR beta clonotypes prevailed over the rest of the response.

The receptor was derived from a human donor in good health (CMV status not recorded). Some clones in this sample may be carry-over from other donors' samples. The material sequenced was PBMCs. The rearrangement joins TRBV12-3 or TRBV12-4 to TRBJ2-7; 8 bases map to TRBD2. CDR3 DNA: TGTGCCAGCTCCGAGCGGGAGAAGTCCTACGAGCAGTACTTC. It translates to CASSEREKSYEQYF.